Presented here are 22 T cell receptor beta chains from one specimen sequenced in a study of blood T cell repertoires in COVID-19. Profiling relied on immunoSEQ multiplex PCR, and the TCRdb table lists in-frame clones only, not all of them. This sample has 120,000 or so clones, with around 83% found just once. Input material: PBMCs or T cells enriched from blood (not recorded which). The receptors shown here come from a woman in her twenties or thirties who had recovered from COVID-19.

V usage is TRBV5-1 and J usage is TRBJ1-4; D gene unclear. This CDR3 is 16 amino acids long. Trimming removed 2 bases at V and 5 bases at J, with 16 bases between. Germline V gene sequence: CDR1 SGHRS, CDR2 YFSETQ. CDR3 region: CASSLNPVGDNEKLFF. CDR3 bases: TGCGCCAGCAGCTTAAATCCAGTCGGAGACAATGAAAAACTGTTTTTT.

The J gene is TRBJ2-1, the V gene TRBV5-6; possible D gene TRBD2, 5 bases. V was shortened by 2 bases and J by 0 bases, with 12 bases between the two germline ends. This CDR3 region has 16 residues. CDR1 is SGHDT and CDR2 is YYEEEE in the germline V gene. In DNA, the CDR3 is TGTGCCAGCAGCTTTAGCGTGGGGAGCTCCTACAATGAGCAGTTCTTC. Protein: CASSFSVGSSYNEQFF.

This clone was seen a few times. The chain couples TRBV28 to TRBJ1-4; 8 positions match TRBD1. Trimming took 6 bases from V and 5 from J; bases not matched to a gene: 8. Germline lookup yields CDR1 MDHEN and CDR2 SYDVKM. The CDR3 length is 15 residues. The CDR3 nucleotides are TGTGCCAGCAGCCCAGGGGGCGCGGGGAATGAAAAACTGTTTTTT. Translated, it gives CASSPGGAGNEKLFF. Together with reference TRBV28 and TRBJ1-4, the CDR3 gives the full variable domain: DVKVTQSSRYLVKRTGEKVFLECVQDMDHENMFWYRQDPGLGLRLIYFSYDVKMKEKGDIPEGYSVSREKKERFSLILESASTNQTSMYLCASSPGGAGNEKLFFGSGTQLSVL.

CDR3 loop: CASSNRHGETQYF. CDR3 coding DNA: TGTGCCAGCAGCAATAGACATGGGGAGACCCAGTACTTC. The chain recombines TRBV6-5 with TRBJ2-5; D is unclear. V lost 6 bases to trimming and J lost 5 bases, with 13 bases between them. Germline CDR1 reads MNHEY; CDR2 reads SVGAGI. This CDR3 spans 13 amino acids.

The chain carries TRBV28 and TRBJ1-2, with 8 bases matching TRBD1. This CDR3 contains 15 residues. Germline CDR1 reads MDHEN; CDR2 reads SYDVKM. J gave up 4 bases and V 4 bases, and 8 bases lay outside the gene matches. The CDR3 sequence is CASSSLGQVFYGYTF. The CDR3 DNA follows: TGTGCCAGCAGTTCTCTGGGACAGGTGTTCTATGGCTACACCTTC.

The rearrangement joins TRBV7-8 to TRBJ2-7, with 8 bases matching TRBD2. Germline V lookup: CDR1 SGHVS, CDR2 FQNEAQ. This CDR3 region has 15 residues. V lost 5 bases and J lost 5; bases outside the gene matches: 11. CDR3 coding DNA: TGTGCCAGCAGCCCGCGGGGAGCGGGAGACCACGAGCAGTACTTC. Protein product: CASSPRGAGDHEQYF.

The chain recombines TRBV18 with TRBJ2-2; 10 bases map to TRBD2. In germline, CDR1 is KGHSH, CDR2 LQKENI. V dropped 4 bases and J dropped 2; count of bases not matched to a gene: 1. The CDR3 runs 15 residues. The CDR3 protein is CASSRTSGNTGELFF. DNA for the CDR3: TGTGCCAGCTCACGGACTAGCGGTAACACCGGGGAGCTGTTTTTT. The variable domain in full, with the rest retrieved from reference TRBV18 and TRBJ2-2, is NAGVMQNPRHLVRRRGQEARLRCSPMKGHSHVYWYRQLPEEGLKFMVYLQKENIIDESGMPKERFSAEFPKEGPSILRIQQVVRGDSAAYFCASSRTSGNTGELFFGEGSRLTVL.

The chain joins TRBV19 to TRBJ2-2; weak D call: TRBD2 (6 bases). Germline lookup yields CDR1 LNHDA and CDR2 SQIVND (reference sequence). The CDR3 covers 15 residues. V gave up 5 bases and J gave up 4 bases, with 14 bases separating them. The DNA of the CDR3 is TGTGCCAGTAGTGAACGGACTACCCTCACCGGGGAGCTGTTTTTT. Translation gives CASSERTTLTGELFF.

V is TRBV5-4 and J is TRBJ1-5, with 7 bases lining up with TRBD1. The CDR3 covers 16 residues. CDR1 is SGHNT and CDR2 is YYREEE in the germline V gene (reference sequence). The ends lost 4 bases at V and 5 bases at J; junction bases unmatched: 12. Here the CDR3 reads CASSQGQIATYQPQHF. The CDR3 DNA sequence: TGTGCCAGCAGCCAGGGACAGATTGCAACCTATCAGCCCCAGCATTTT.

V and J are TRBV4-1 and TRBJ2-1; D is undetermined. Germline CDR1 and CDR2: MGHRA and YSYEKL. V lost 4 bases to trimming and J lost 7 bases, with 14 bases between them. The length of the CDR3 is 14 residues. The CDR3 DNA reads as TGCGCCAGCAGCCGTTCGGGTAGTCTGAATGAGCAGTTCTTC. It encodes CASSRSGSLNEQFF.

The gene calls are TRBV7-9 and TRBJ1-6; TRBD1 aligns across 8 bases. Per the germline V gene, CDR1 is SEHNR and CDR2 is FQNEAQ (reference sequence). The CDR3 runs 15 residues. J lost 13 bases, V lost 2 bases, and 10 bases had no gene match. The CDR3 spells CASSLPGTGASPLHF. CDR3 nucleotides: TGTGCCAGCAGCTTACCCGGGACAGGTGCCTCCCCCCTCCACTTT.

The CDR3 nucleotides are TGTGCCAGCAGTTGGGGAGACAGGGGATCAGATACGCAGTATTTT. Protein product: CASSWGDRGSDTQYF. This chain links TRBV6-5 with TRBJ2-3, with 8 bases identical to TRBD1. The CDR3 spans 15 residues. J was trimmed by 4 bases and V by 4 bases; bases with no gene match: 7. In germline, CDR1 is MNHEY, CDR2 SVGAGI.

V is TRBV5-1 and J is TRBJ2-1; 8 positions agree with TRBD1. Trimming cost V 4 bases and J 2 bases; bases outside gene matches: 8. The CDR3 is 16 amino acids. Germline assignment: CDR1 SGHRS and CDR2 YFSETQ. The CDR3 coding sequence is TGCGCCAGCAGCCTGGCCCCGACAGGGGCCTACAATGAGCAGTTCTTC. Translation: CASSLAPTGAYNEQFF.

J is TRBJ1-1 and V is TRBV5-1; D unclear. The V gene's germline CDR1 is SGHRS and CDR2 YFSETQ. The V end was cut by 1 base, the J end by 1 base, with 11 bases between. The CDR3 is 15 residues long. For the CDR3, the DNA is TGCGCCAGCAGCTTGACCGGGTATGAGAACACTGAAGCTTTCTTT. This translates into CASSLTGYENTEAFF. The full variable domain, in which reference TRBV5-1 and TRBJ1-1 provide the parts outside the CDR3, is KAGVTQTPRYLIKTRGQQVTLSCSPISGHRSVSWYQQTPGQGLQFLFEYFSETQRNKGNFPGRFSGRQFSNSRSEMNVSTLELGDSALYLCASSLTGYENTEAFFGQGTRLTVV.

The rearrangement uses TRBV5-1 and TRBJ2-1; TRBD2 matches 10 bases. The CDR3 runs 15 residues. Germline CDR1 and CDR2: SGHRS and YFSETQ. Trimming at V came to 1 base and at J to 4 bases, leaving 2 bases not matched to a gene. The DNA of the CDR3 is TGCGCCAGCAGCTTGCCTAGCGGGAGTTACAATGAGCAGTTCTTC. It yields the protein CASSLPSGSYNEQFF.

The J gene is TRBJ2-1, the V gene TRBV6-2 or TRBV6-3, with TRBD2 matching 10 bases. The CDR3 consists of 15 residues. After removal of 7 bases from V and 10 bases from J, the junction contained 13 bases not matched to a gene. From germline, CDR1 is MNHEY and CDR2 SVGEGT. CDR3 in DNA: TGTGCCAGCACCCCCATCCTAGCGGGAGCTAGCGAGCAGTTCTTC. Protein: CASTPILAGASEQFF.

The gene calls are TRBV2 and TRBJ2-2, with unresolved D. This CDR3 is 13 amino acids long. Germline V CDR1 and CDR2: SNHLY, FYNNEI. Deletions cut 5 bases from V and 5 bases from J, with 9 bases between. DNA for the CDR3: TGTGCCAGCAGTCCAGAATCGACCGGGGAGCTGTTTTTT. This translates into CASSPESTGELFF.

The chain employs TRBV6-5 and TRBJ1-5; D is unresolved. The CDR3 has 13 residues. CDR1 is MNHEY, CDR2 SVGAGI, per germline. The V end was cut by 2 bases, the J end by 3 bases, with 5 bases between. The CDR3 here is CASSYRDNQPQHF. CDR3 DNA sequence: TGTGCCAGCAGTTACCGGGACAATCAGCCCCAGCATTTT.

The V call is TRBV19, the J call TRBJ2-2; TRBD2 matches 7 bases. The germline V gene encodes CDR1 LNHDA and CDR2 SQIVND (reference sequence). J was trimmed by 1 base and V by 4 bases; bases with no gene match: 3. The CDR3 extends over 15 amino acids. The CDR3 loop reads CASSTWEGNTGELFF. In DNA form, the CDR3 reads TGTGCCAGTAGTACATGGGAGGGGAACACCGGGGAGCTGTTTTTT.

This clone was found once. This rearrangement joins TRBV27 to TRBJ1-1; 7 nucleotides align to TRBD1. Germline V CDR1 and CDR2: MNHEY, SMNVEV (reference sequence). V lost 2 bases, J lost 1 base, and 13 bases stayed unmatched. The CDR3 is 18 amino acids. The CDR3 nucleotides read TGTGCCAGCAGTTTAAGGGGAACAGGGGTAGCCGCGAACACTGAAGCTTTCTTT. Its protein is CASSLRGTGVAANTEAFF.

CDR3 in amino acids: CASRDRGTRDYEQYF. The CDR3 nucleotides are TGTGCCAGCAGGGACAGGGGGACGCGAGACTACGAGCAGTACTTC. The chain recombines TRBV28 with TRBJ2-7; TRBD1 agrees at 10 bases. V dropped 6 bases and J dropped 3; count of bases not matched to a gene: 8. The CDR3 has 15 residues. CDR1 and CDR2 from the germline V gene are MDHEN and SYDVKM. Filled out from reference TRBV28 and TRBJ2-7, the complete variable domain reads DVKVTQSSRYLVKRTGEKVFLECVQDMDHENMFWYRQDPGLGLRLIYFSYDVKMKEKGDIPEGYSVSREKKERFSLILESASTNQTSMYLCASRDRGTRDYEQYFGPGTRLTVT.

The chain joins TRBV30 to TRBJ1-6; 10 nucleotides match TRBD1. This CDR3 spans 14 amino acids. Germline assignment: CDR1 GTSNPN and CDR2 SVGIG (reference sequence). Trimming removed 2 bases from V and 8 bases from J; junction bases left unmatched: 3. The CDR3 here is CAWSKDRGDSPLHF. The CDR3 DNA reads TGTGCCTGGAGTAAGGACAGGGGGGATTCACCCCTCCACTTT.